Included here is one T cell receptor (beta chain) sequence, with context. Its matching antigen is unknown. This sample is part of a study of T cell repertoires in cytomegalovirus infection. With 0 bases removed from V and 6 bases from J, the gap between germline ends came to 14 bases. The CDR3 contains 15 residues. CDR1 is LGHDT, CDR2 YNNKEL, per germline (reference sequence). TCRdb processed the reads anew with MiXCR; each CDR3 protein has one entry. The sample lists about 920,000 distinct CDR3 sequences; approximately 33% were seen once. V is TRBV3-1 and J is TRBJ1-2; a possible D gene is TRBD1 (6 bases). This receptor was taken from a human donor in good health (CMV status not recorded). Some clones in this sample may be carry-over from other donors' samples. The sample was cultured CD8+ T cells from PBMCs, taken from culture after CMV antigen stimulation. CDR3 bases: TGTGCCAGCAGCCAAGACGGGGAAGGGGGGAATGGCTACACCTTC. This translates into CASSQDGEGGNGYTF.